The 9 T cell receptor beta chains below come from one sample, sequenced in a study of blood T cells in healthy people across ages. A sample-barcoded 5' primer and a J-beta primer mix were used in a second PCR of about 7 to 12 cycles. TCRdb re-derived calls from the 5' RACE reads in MiXCR, one entry per CDR3 protein. The sample has over 600,000 distinct CDR3 sequences, roughly three fifths seen once; the top ten hold around 25%. Sequenced input: blood. Every receptor here comes from a man aged 35 to 55 in good health.

The chain joins TRBV20-1 to TRBJ1-2; tentative D call: TRBD1 (5 bases). The V gene lost 5 bases and the J gene lost 2 bases, with 12 bases spanning the gap. In germline, CDR1 is DFQATT, CDR2 SNEGSKA (reference sequence). The CDR3 is made up of 13 amino acids. Here the CDR3 DNA reads TGCAGTGCTGTACAGGAGCGCAACTATGGCTACACCTTC. Amino acid sequence: CSAVQERNYGYTF.

The chain couples TRBV29-1 to TRBJ2-1, with TRBD2 as a possible D gene (12 bases). This CDR3 comprises 20 residues. Germline V CDR1 and CDR2: SQVTM, ANQGSEA. The ends were cut back, 5 bases at V and 5 bases at J, with 34 bases in the middle. CDR3 in amino acids: CSVRTGGDASGRAGDNEQFF. The CDR3, as DNA: TGCAGCGTTAGGACAGGGGGCGACGCTAGCGGGAGGGCCGGGGACAATGAGCAGTTCTTC.

The V call is TRBV29-1, the J call TRBJ1-4; TRBD1 matches at 7 bases. Looked up from germline, CDR1 is SQVTM and CDR2 is ANQGSEA. The CDR3 spans 15 residues. J lost 4 bases, V lost 5 bases, and 10 bases had no gene match. This chain's CDR3 is CSVWSGGNFNEKLFF. Written as DNA, the CDR3 is TGCAGCGTTTGGTCAGGGGGGAATTTTAATGAAAAACTGTTTTTT.

This chain joins TRBV6-5 and TRBJ2-3, with D uncertain. Germline loops: CDR1 MNHEY, CDR2 SVGAGI. The CDR3 contains 15 residues. The V end lost 4 bases, the J end lost 1 base, and 12 bases lay between the germline ends. The CDR3 reads CASSSPGPGTDTQYF. In nucleotides, the CDR3 is TGTGCCAGCAGTTCCCCCGGGCCGGGCACAGATACGCAGTATTTT.

The CDR3: CASSDPRGSSNSPLHF. DNA for the CDR3: TGTGCCAGCAGTGACCCCCGAGGCAGTTCAAATTCACCCCTCCACTTT. This chain joins TRBV2 and TRBJ1-6; D gene uncertain. Trimming stripped 3 bases from V and 7 bases from J, with 16 bases between. The germline V gene has CDR1 SNHLY and CDR2 FYNNEI. The CDR3 extends over 16 amino acids. The full variable domain, rest sourced from reference TRBV2 and TRBJ1-6, is EPEVTQTPSHQVTQMGQEVILRCVPISNHLYFYWYRQILGQKVEFLVSFYNNEISEKSEIFDDQFSVERPDGSNFTLKIRSTKLEDSAMYFCASSDPRGSSNSPLHFGNGTRLTVT.

CDR3 loop: CASSEAGTGVRETQYF. CDR3 in DNA: TGTGCCAGCAGCGAGGCCGGAACTGGAGTGCGAGAGACCCAGTACTTC. The chain combines TRBV5-4 with TRBJ2-5; D unresolved. The length of the CDR3 is 16 residues. V lost 4 bases, J lost 4 bases, and 20 bases lay in between. Germline CDR1 SGHNT, CDR2 YYREEE (reference sequence).

The CDR3 region is CASSSLYPHEQYF. In nucleotides, the CDR3 is TGCGCCAGCAGCTCACTATACCCCCACGAGCAGTACTTC. The chain employs TRBV5-1 and TRBJ2-7; no clear D gene. The CDR3 is 13 residues long. Germline assignment: CDR1 SGHRS and CDR2 YFSETQ. Trimming cost V 3 bases and J 5 bases, with 12 bases left between them.

This clonotype occurred once. The rearrangement joins TRBV20-1 to TRBJ2-1; no firm D call. The V end was cut by 6 bases, the J end by 9 bases, with 12 bases between. CDR1 is DFQATT, CDR2 SNEGSKA, per germline (reference sequence). This CDR3 contains 11 residues. CDR3 loop: CSAHFYSEQFF. The DNA of the CDR3 is TGCAGTGCGCACTTCTATTCTGAGCAGTTCTTC.

The rearrangement uses TRBV27 and TRBJ2-3; possibly TRBD1 for D (7 bases). The CDR3 runs 17 residues. The V gene lost 5 bases and the J gene lost 0 bases, with 18 bases spanning the gap. Germline V gene data show CDR1 as MNHEY and CDR2 as SMNVEV (reference sequence). DNA of the CDR3: TGTGCCAGCAGTGCCCTAGGAGGGGGCCCTAGCACAGATACGCAGTATTTT. This sequence encodes CASSALGGGPSTDTQYF.